These T cell receptor beta chains were read from a single sample in a study of blood T cell repertoires in COVID-19. Repertoires were generated with immunoSEQ multiplex PCR, while TCRdb's copy carries only in-frame clones and drops some. The profile shows some 250,000 clones, about 89% of them singletons. Sequenced material: PBMCs or T cells enriched from blood (not recorded which). These receptor sequences come from a man aged 35 to 55 who had recovered from COVID-19. CDR3s include the opening cysteine and the closing phenylalanine or tryptophan. Each record gives: CDR3 DNA, CDR3 protein, D gene, V gene, clone size, J gene. The D gene is left open where the match is weak. Size is stated for part of the rows, as once, few or many counts, or as a class when the clone is expanded.

cdr3_nt: TGTGCCAGCAGTTTATCGGCGGGGAGCAGCTCCTACAATGAGCAGTTCTTC; cdr3_aa: CASSLSAGSSSYNEQFF; d_call: -; v_call: TRBV27; clone_size: -; j_call: TRBJ2-1
cdr3_nt: TGTGCCAGCAGTTACCTGGGGCGGGGACGCCCCGAGCAGTACTTC; cdr3_aa: CASSYLGRGRPEQYF; d_call: -; v_call: TRBV6-5; clone_size: -; j_call: TRBJ2-7
cdr3_nt: TGTGCCAGCAGCTCGACCGGGACTAGGGGTCCCGGGGAGCTGTTTTTT; cdr3_aa: CASSSTGTRGPGELFF; d_call: TRBD2; v_call: TRBV27; clone_size: -; j_call: TRBJ2-2
cdr3_nt: TGTGCCAGCAGTACCGGGACAGCATCCTTGAACACTGAAGCTTTCTTT; cdr3_aa: CASSTGTASLNTEAFF; d_call: TRBD1; v_call: TRBV28; clone_size: -; j_call: TRBJ1-1
cdr3_nt: TGTGCCTCAGCCGCAGGGGGCACTTGGAATTCACCCCTCCACTTT; cdr3_aa: CASAAGGTWNSPLHF; d_call: TRBD1; v_call: TRBV10-3; clone_size: -; j_call: TRBJ1-6
cdr3_nt: TGTGCCAGCTCACCACTGGCAGGGAAGGGGGCTGAAGCTTTCTTT; cdr3_aa: CASSPLAGKGAEAFF; d_call: -; v_call: TRBV18; clone_size: -; j_call: TRBJ1-1
cdr3_nt: TGTGCCAGCAGCCTTACAGGGGGCTCTGGGCAGCCCCAGCATTTT; cdr3_aa: CASSLTGGSGQPQHF; d_call: TRBD1; v_call: TRBV7-9; clone_size: few; j_call: TRBJ1-5
cdr3_nt: TGTGCCAGCAGCTTTCTGACCGGACAGGGGGCTGGAAAGACCCAGTACTTC; cdr3_aa: CASSFLTGQGAGKTQYF; d_call: TRBD1; v_call: TRBV11-2; clone_size: -; j_call: TRBJ2-5
cdr3_nt: TGTGCCAGCGTTTCCGGCAGGGTTTACGAGCAGTACTTC; cdr3_aa: CASVSGRVYEQYF; d_call: -; v_call: TRBV2; clone_size: -; j_call: TRBJ2-7
cdr3_nt: TGTGCCAGCAGGGGGGGACTAGCGGGAGGGCCCATCAATGAGCAGTTCTTC; cdr3_aa: CASRGGLAGGPINEQFF; d_call: TRBD2; v_call: TRBV2; clone_size: -; j_call: TRBJ2-1
cdr3_nt: TGTGCCAGCAGTTTGAGGAGAAGGGGCCAAGAGACCCAGTACTTC; cdr3_aa: CASSLRRRGQETQYF; d_call: -; v_call: TRBV28; clone_size: -; j_call: TRBJ2-5
cdr3_nt: TGTGCCAGCAGTTACAGGGAGGGTTCAGGAAACACCATATATTTT; cdr3_aa: CASSYREGSGNTIYF; d_call: -; v_call: TRBV6-5; clone_size: -; j_call: TRBJ1-3
cdr3_nt: TGTGCCAGCAGGGTGGACAACTCCTATAATTCACCCCTCCACTTT; cdr3_aa: CASRVDNSYNSPLHF; d_call: -; v_call: TRBV6-4; clone_size: -; j_call: TRBJ1-6
cdr3_nt: TGTGCCAGCTCACCGACTAGCGGGGGGTACAATGAGCAGTTCTTC; cdr3_aa: CASSPTSGGYNEQFF; d_call: TRBD2; v_call: TRBV18; clone_size: -; j_call: TRBJ2-1
cdr3_nt: TGTGCCAGCTCACCACAGCGGGAAGCCTACGAGCAGTACTTC; cdr3_aa: CASSPQREAYEQYF; d_call: TRBD2; v_call: TRBV18; clone_size: once; j_call: TRBJ2-7
cdr3_nt: TGTGCCAGCAGCTCCGACAGGGTTGGGACCCAGTACTTC; cdr3_aa: CASSSDRVGTQYF; d_call: TRBD1; v_call: TRBV5-4; clone_size: once; j_call: TRBJ2-5
cdr3_nt: TGTGCCAGCAGCCCGTCGGACAGAGATAATGAAAAACTGTTTTTT; cdr3_aa: CASSPSDRDNEKLFF; d_call: -; v_call: TRBV5-4; clone_size: few; j_call: TRBJ1-4
cdr3_nt: TGTGCCACCAGCAGAGAGGGGAGGGGACTCTACGAGCAGTACTTC; cdr3_aa: CATSREGRGLYEQYF; d_call: TRBD2; v_call: TRBV15; clone_size: -; j_call: TRBJ2-7
cdr3_nt: TGTGCCAGCAGTTGGAGTCTAGCGGACCCCTACGAGCAGTACTTC; cdr3_aa: CASSWSLADPYEQYF; d_call: TRBD2; v_call: TRBV6-2/TRBV6-3; clone_size: -; j_call: TRBJ2-7
cdr3_nt: TGCGCCAGCGCCGGGACAGGGGGATTAAACACTGAAGCTTTCTTT; cdr3_aa: CASAGTGGLNTEAFF; d_call: TRBD1; v_call: TRBV5-1; clone_size: -; j_call: TRBJ1-1
cdr3_nt: TGTGCCAGCAGAGGAGAGCGGGGACCAGCCTACGAGCAGTACTTC; cdr3_aa: CASRGERGPAYEQYF; d_call: TRBD2; v_call: TRBV14; clone_size: -; j_call: TRBJ2-7
cdr3_nt: TGTGCCAGTAGTGACGGGACACCCTCCTACGAGCAGTACTTC; cdr3_aa: CASSDGTPSYEQYF; d_call: -; v_call: TRBV6-2/TRBV6-3; clone_size: -; j_call: TRBJ2-7
cdr3_nt: TGTGCCAGCAGTTACTCACGGTCGGCACAGAAGACCTACGAGCAGTACTTC; cdr3_aa: CASSYSRSAQKTYEQYF; d_call: -; v_call: TRBV6-2/TRBV6-3; clone_size: once; j_call: TRBJ2-7
cdr3_nt: TGTGCCAGCAGCCCCGGGACAGGGGGCAACTATGGCTACACCTTC; cdr3_aa: CASSPGTGGNYGYTF; d_call: TRBD1; v_call: TRBV6-4; clone_size: -; j_call: TRBJ1-2
cdr3_nt: TGTGCCAGCAGTTACGCGGACAGGGGAGATAATCAGCCCCAGCATTTT; cdr3_aa: CASSYADRGDNQPQHF; d_call: TRBD1; v_call: TRBV6-6; clone_size: -; j_call: TRBJ1-5
cdr3_nt: TGTGCCAGCAGTGATCGACAGGGTGTCGGTGAAAAACTGTTTTTT; cdr3_aa: CASSDRQGVGEKLFF; d_call: TRBD1; v_call: TRBV2; clone_size: -; j_call: TRBJ1-4